Following are 21 T cell receptor beta chains from one sample sequenced in a study of T cell repertoires in cytomegalovirus infection. In TCRdb, the reads were re-called with MiXCR into one record per CDR3 protein. The sample shows some 320,000 distinct CDR3 sequences, approximately 32% of them seen only once. These receptors lack a known antigen. The source material was cultured PBMCs, sampled from culture after CMV antigen stimulation. The source of these receptors is a human donor in good health (CMV status not recorded). Some clones in this sample may be carry-over from other donors' samples.

The chain couples TRBV11-3 to TRBJ2-1, with a weak D call TRBD2 (7 bases). From germline, CDR1 is SGHNT and CDR2 YENEEA. V lost 1 base to trimming and J lost 9 bases, with 13 bases between them. The CDR3 sequence is 14 residues long. CDR3 protein: CASSLVGGAGEQFF. In DNA form, the CDR3 reads TGTGCCAGCAGCTTAGTTGGGGGGGCCGGTGAGCAGTTCTTC.

The gene calls are TRBV10-3 and TRBJ2-1; D unclear. The CDR3 totals 15 residues. Per the germline V gene, CDR1 is ENHRY and CDR2 is SYGVKD. V lost 3 bases, J lost 2 bases, and 11 bases lay in between. The CDR3 reads CAISDSGYTYNEQFF. CDR3 sequence (DNA): TGTGCCATCAGTGATTCCGGGTATACCTACAATGAGCAGTTCTTC.

This clonotype appeared many times. V is TRBV7-2 and J is TRBJ2-3; 9 nucleotides line up with TRBD1. Germline assignment: CDR1 SGHTA and CDR2 FQGNSA. The CDR3 sequence is 17 residues long. The trim removed 2 bases at V and 6 bases at J, leaving 12 bases unmatched. CDR3 residues: CASSLITGTGQTDTQYF. Here the CDR3 DNA reads TGTGCCAGCAGCTTAATCACCGGGACAGGGCAAACGGATACGCAGTATTTT.

This clonotype occurred many times. The rearrangement links TRBV7-8 to TRBJ2-3, with 7 bases fitting TRBD1. The germline V gene has CDR1 SGHVS and CDR2 FQNEAQ. This CDR3 region has 16 residues. Trimming removed 6 bases from V and 1 base from J; junction bases left unmatched: 10. The CDR3 DNA reads as TGTGCCAGCAGTCTCGTCTCTACAGGGGGCACAGATACGCAGTATTTT. Translation: CASSLVSTGGTDTQYF.

V is TRBV27 and J is TRBJ2-5; 10 bases are a match to TRBD1. This CDR3 region has 15 residues. Germline CDR1 reads MNHEY; CDR2 reads SMNVEV (reference sequence). J lost 5 bases, V lost 5 bases, and 8 bases had no gene match. CDR3 DNA: TGTGCCAGCAGTCGTCCCGGGACAGGGGTGGAGACCCAGTACTTC. Protein sequence: CASSRPGTGVETQYF.

In this sample, this clonotype turned up many times. The chain couples TRBV7-9 to TRBJ1-2, with 7 bases identical to TRBD1. The germline gives CDR1 SEHNR, CDR2 FQNEAQ (reference sequence). This CDR3 spans 15 amino acids. V lost 5 bases and J lost 4; bases outside the gene matches: 10. The chain's CDR3 is CASSVHRDRSYGYTF. CDR3 DNA sequence: TGTGCCAGCAGCGTTCACCGGGACAGATCCTATGGCTACACCTTC.

Many counts were recorded for this clonotype. The J gene is TRBJ2-1, the V gene TRBV7-2, with a tentative D call TRBD2 (6 bases). CDR1 SGHTA and CDR2 FQGNSA come from the germline V gene. V lost 7 bases and J lost 7, with 23 bases in between. This CDR3 is built from 16 residues. In DNA form, the CDR3 reads TGTGCCAGCACCCACCCCGCGGGCGGGACGGAGAATGAGCAGTTCTTC. Its protein product is CASTHPAGGTENEQFF.

This clonotype was seen many times. The V call is TRBV2, the J call TRBJ1-4, with a weak D call TRBD1 (5 bases). The CDR3 is 14 residues long. Germline V gives CDR1 SNHLY, CDR2 FYNNEI. Between the trimmed V and J ends, which lost 4 bases and 5 bases, there was a span of 11 bases. CDR3: CASSVGVWNEKLFF. DNA of the CDR3: TGTGCCAGCAGTGTGGGGGTCTGGAATGAAAAACTGTTTTTT.

The chain couples TRBV5-1 to TRBJ2-3, with D perhaps assigned TRBD1 or TRBD2 (6 bases each). Trimming pared 1 base from V and 0 bases from J, leaving 12 bases between. CDR1 SGHRS and CDR2 YFSETQ come from the germline V gene. The CDR3 runs 16 residues. Written as DNA, the CDR3 is TGCGCCAGCAGCTTGCCTCGGAGGGGGAGCACAGATACGCAGTATTTT. It specifies CASSLPRRGSTDTQYF.

The rearrangement links TRBV12-3 or TRBV12-4 to TRBJ2-4; D not certain. The V end lost 3 bases, the J end lost 8 bases, and 5 bases lay between the germline ends. This CDR3 contains 11 residues. The CDR3 loop is CASSLRDIQYF. CDR3 bases: TGTGCCAGCAGTTTGCGTGACATTCAGTACTTC.

Many counts were recorded for this clonotype. V is TRBV7-2 and J is TRBJ2-7; TRBD2 matches 8 bases. Germline assignment: CDR1 SGHTA and CDR2 FQGNSA. The CDR3 runs to 15 residues. V lost 5 bases to trimming and J lost 2 bases; unmatched junction nucleotides: 8. The CDR3 spells CASSTSGREAYEQYF. As DNA, the CDR3 is TGTGCCAGCAGCACTAGCGGACGGGAGGCCTACGAGCAGTACTTC.

V gene TRBV20-1 combines with J gene TRBJ2-5; TRBD1 is a possible D gene (6 bases). CDR1 and CDR2 from the germline V gene are DFQATT and SNEGSKA (reference sequence). V was shortened by 1 base and J by 5 bases, with 14 bases between the two germline ends. The CDR3 runs 14 residues. CDR3 amino acids: CSARGPGVGETQYF. In nucleotides, the CDR3 is TGCAGTGCTAGAGGCCCAGGGGTTGGGGAGACCCAGTACTTC.

The J gene is TRBJ2-7, the V gene TRBV6-1; TRBD1 aligns across 7 bases. The CDR3 loop spans 15 amino acids. Trimming cost V 6 bases and J 3 bases; bases outside gene matches: 11. Looked up from germline, CDR1 is MNHNS and CDR2 is SASEGT. CDR3 in amino acids: CASSLSGTVSYEQYF. DNA for the CDR3: TGTGCCAGCAGCCTATCCGGGACAGTAAGCTACGAGCAGTACTTC.

The gene calls are TRBV24-1 and TRBJ1-2; D is perhaps TRBD1 (5 bases). Trimming pared 12 bases from V and 3 bases from J, leaving 13 bases between. The CDR3 loop spans 12 amino acids. Looked up from germline, CDR1 is KGHDR and CDR2 is SFDVKD. For the CDR3, the DNA is TGTGCCGTCCAGGGCTGGGACTATGGCTACACCTTC. Translation: CAVQGWDYGYTF.

This rearrangement joins TRBV28 to TRBJ1-5; 10 bases line up with TRBD1. Germline loops: CDR1 MDHEN, CDR2 SYDVKM. V trimming: 7 bases; J trimming: 4 bases; junction bases outside the gene matches: 10. The CDR3 loop spans 16 amino acids. The CDR3 region is CASTLGRTGGNQPQHF. For the CDR3, the DNA is TGTGCCAGCACTCTAGGACGGACAGGGGGAAATCAGCCCCAGCATTTT.

In this sample, this clonotype turned up a few times. This chain links TRBV12-3 or TRBV12-4 with TRBJ2-2, with 8 nucleotides matching TRBD1. Trimming cost V 4 bases and J 4 bases; bases outside gene matches: 5. CDR3 length equals 15 residues. CDR3 DNA sequence: TGTGCCAGCAGTTGGGGACAGGTTCCCACCGGGGAGCTGTTTTTT. Its translation is CASSWGQVPTGELFF.

The rearrangement joins TRBV7-9 to TRBJ1-1; no firm D call. This CDR3 contains 16 residues. Trimming shortened V by 5 bases and J by 1 base, and 17 bases separated the two germline ends. CDR1 is SEHNR, CDR2 FQNEAQ, per germline (reference sequence). CDR3 sequence reads: CASSPPGLGSNTEAFF. The CDR3 nucleotides read TGTGCCAGCAGCCCCCCCGGCCTGGGGTCGAACACTGAAGCTTTCTTT. Looking up the rest from reference TRBV7-9 and TRBJ1-1 gives the full variable domain: DTGVSQNPRHKITKRGQNVTFRCDPISEHNRLYWYRQTLGQGPEFLTYFQNEAQLEKSRLLSDRFSAERPKGSFSTLEIQRTEQGDSAMYLCASSPPGLGSNTEAFFGQGTRLTVV.

This clonotype has more than one count but fewer than ten. V gene TRBV7-6 combines with J gene TRBJ1-2; the D gene is possibly TRBD1 (5 bases). The germline V and J ends were trimmed by 2 bases and 3 bases, with 13 bases remaining between them. The CDR3 totals 15 residues. CDR1 and CDR2 from the germline V gene are SGHVS and FNYEAQ. The CDR3 nucleotides read TGTGCCAGCAGCTTAAAAGATGGGGGGGACTATGGCTACACCTTC. Its translation is CASSLKDGGDYGYTF. The entire variable domain, with the rest obtained from reference TRBV7-6 and TRBJ1-2, is as follows: GAGVSQSPRYKVTKRGQDVALRCDPISGHVSLYWYRQALGQGPEFLTYFNYEAQQDKSGLPNDRFSAERPEGSISTLTIQRTEQRDSAMYRCASSLKDGGDYGYTFGSGTRLTVV.

This clonotype has at least ten counts. CDR3 nucleotides: TGTGCCAGCAGGCTTTCGGGGGGACCTAACTCCTACGAGCAGTACTTC. It encodes CASRLSGGPNSYEQYF. The chain links TRBV5-5 to TRBJ2-7; the match to TRBD2 covers 7 bases. The length of the CDR3 is 16 residues. Germline CDR1 and CDR2: SGHKS and YYEKEE (reference sequence). Losses at the gene ends were 5 bases for V and 0 bases for J; bases not matched to a gene: 11.

The chain is built from TRBV7-6 and TRBJ2-5; D not resolved. Germline V lookup: CDR1 SGHVS, CDR2 FNYEAQ. CDR3 size: 16 residues. V lost 1 base and J 4 bases, leaving 16 bases between the germline ends. CDR3: CASSLESTVVGETQYF. CDR3 in DNA: TGTGCCAGCAGCTTAGAGAGCACCGTTGTTGGAGAGACCCAGTACTTC.

The chain carries TRBV7-2 and TRBJ2-5; D assignment may be TRBD1 or TRBD2 (6 bases each). Germline CDR1 SGHTA, CDR2 FQGNSA. Trimming stripped 5 bases from V and 4 bases from J, with 14 bases between. There are 14 residues in the CDR3. The CDR3 DNA follows: TGTGCCAGCAGCCAGGTGGGGGGCGCAGAGACCCAGTACTTC. It is translated as CASSQVGGAETQYF.